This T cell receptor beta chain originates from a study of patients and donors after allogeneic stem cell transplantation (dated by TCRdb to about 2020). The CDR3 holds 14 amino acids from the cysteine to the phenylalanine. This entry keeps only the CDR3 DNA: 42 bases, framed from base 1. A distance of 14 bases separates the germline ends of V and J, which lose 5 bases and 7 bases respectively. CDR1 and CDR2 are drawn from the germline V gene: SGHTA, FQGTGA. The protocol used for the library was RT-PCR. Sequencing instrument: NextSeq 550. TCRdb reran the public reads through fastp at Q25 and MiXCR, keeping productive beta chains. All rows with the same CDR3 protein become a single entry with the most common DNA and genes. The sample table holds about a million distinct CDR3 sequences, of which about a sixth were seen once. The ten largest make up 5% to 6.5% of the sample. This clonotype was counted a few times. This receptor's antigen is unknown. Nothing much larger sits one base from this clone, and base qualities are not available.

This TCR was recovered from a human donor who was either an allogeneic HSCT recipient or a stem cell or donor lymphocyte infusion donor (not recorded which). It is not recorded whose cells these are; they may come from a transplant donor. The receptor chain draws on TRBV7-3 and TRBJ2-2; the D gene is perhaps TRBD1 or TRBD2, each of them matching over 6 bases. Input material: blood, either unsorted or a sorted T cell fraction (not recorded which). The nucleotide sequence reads TGTGCCAGCAGCACCCAAGGGGGGATCGGGGAGCTGTTTTTT. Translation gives CASSTQGGIGELFF.